This T cell receptor (beta chain) was documented in a study of T-cell memory formation after mild COVID-19. The 5'RACE method, run with constant-segment primers, produced TCR alpha and TCR beta cDNA libraries (carrying sample barcodes and UMIs). TCRdb passed the 5' RACE reads through MiXCR, listing each CDR3 protein once. The table lists about 340,000 distinct CDR3 sequences, roughly 15% of them singletons, with about 22% in the top ten. Study-wide results and caveats: Pre-infection memory held some responding clones, suggesting pre-existing cross-reactive T cells responded. Contracting clones, day 15 to 85, had balanced CD4/CD8, and later expanders favored CD4+. CD4+ contracting clones were found mainly in CM and EM, and CD8+ ones in EMRA.

V was shortened by 5 bases and J by 9 bases, with 14 bases between the two germline ends. Germline-derived CDR1 and CDR2 are MNHNY and SVGAGI (reference sequence). The CDR3 totals 13 residues. Turning to this clonotype: The antigen remains unidentified.

This sequence originates from a man aged 18 to 30 who had mild COVID-19 (a few samples of this study predate the infection). Cell type and time point are not known. What was sequenced was PBMCs or a T cell subset sorted from them (not recorded which). This chain links TRBV6-6 with TRBJ2-1; tentative D call: TRBD2 (6 bases). CDR3: CASSPYSGVEQFF. In DNA form, the CDR3 reads TGTGCCAGCAGTCCTTACTCGGGGGTTGAGCAGTTCTTC.